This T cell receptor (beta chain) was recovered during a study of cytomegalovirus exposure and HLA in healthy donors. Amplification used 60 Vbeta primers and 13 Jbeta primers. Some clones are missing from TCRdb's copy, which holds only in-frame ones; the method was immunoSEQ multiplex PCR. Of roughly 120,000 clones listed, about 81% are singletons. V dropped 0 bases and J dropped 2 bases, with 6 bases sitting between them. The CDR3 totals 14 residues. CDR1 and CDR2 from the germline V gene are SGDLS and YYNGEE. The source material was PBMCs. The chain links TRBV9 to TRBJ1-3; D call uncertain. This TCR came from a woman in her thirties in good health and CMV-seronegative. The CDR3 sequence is CASSVDSPGNTIYF. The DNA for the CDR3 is TGTGCCAGCAGCGTAGACAGTCCTGGAAACACCATATATTTT.